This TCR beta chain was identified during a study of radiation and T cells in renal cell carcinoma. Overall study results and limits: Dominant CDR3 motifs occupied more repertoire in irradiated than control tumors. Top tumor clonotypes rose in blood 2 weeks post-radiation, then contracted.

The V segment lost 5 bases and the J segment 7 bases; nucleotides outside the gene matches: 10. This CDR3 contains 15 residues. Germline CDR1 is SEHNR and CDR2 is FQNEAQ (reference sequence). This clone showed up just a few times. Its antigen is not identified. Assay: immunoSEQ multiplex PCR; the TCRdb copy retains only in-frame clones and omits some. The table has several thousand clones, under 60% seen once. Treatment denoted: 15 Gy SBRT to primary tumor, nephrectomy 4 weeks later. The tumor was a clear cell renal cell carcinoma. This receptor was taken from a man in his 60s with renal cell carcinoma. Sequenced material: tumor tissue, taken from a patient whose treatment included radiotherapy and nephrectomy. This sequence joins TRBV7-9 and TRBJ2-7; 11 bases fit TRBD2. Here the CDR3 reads CASSPTSGSMSEQYF. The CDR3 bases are TGTGCCAGCAGCCCAACTAGCGGGAGTATGAGTGAGCAGTACTTC. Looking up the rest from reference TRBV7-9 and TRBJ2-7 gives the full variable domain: DTGVSQNPRHKITKRGQNVTFRCDPISEHNRLYWYRQTLGQGPEFLTYFQNEAQLEKSRLLSDRFSAERPKGSFSTLEIQRTEQGDSAMYLCASSPTSGSMSEQYFGPGTRLTVT.